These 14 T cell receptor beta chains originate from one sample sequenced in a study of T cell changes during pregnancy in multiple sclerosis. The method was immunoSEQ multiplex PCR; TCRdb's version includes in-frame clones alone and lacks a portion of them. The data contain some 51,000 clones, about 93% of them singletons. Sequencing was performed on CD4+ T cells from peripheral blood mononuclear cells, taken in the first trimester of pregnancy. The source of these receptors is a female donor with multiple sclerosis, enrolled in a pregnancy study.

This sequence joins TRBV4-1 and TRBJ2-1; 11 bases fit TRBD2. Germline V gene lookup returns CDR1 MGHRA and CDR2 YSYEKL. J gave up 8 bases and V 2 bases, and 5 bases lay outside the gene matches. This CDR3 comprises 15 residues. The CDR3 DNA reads TGCGCCAGCAGCCAACCCCTAGCGGGGGGTTATGAGCAGTTCTTC. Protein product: CASSQPLAGGYEQFF.

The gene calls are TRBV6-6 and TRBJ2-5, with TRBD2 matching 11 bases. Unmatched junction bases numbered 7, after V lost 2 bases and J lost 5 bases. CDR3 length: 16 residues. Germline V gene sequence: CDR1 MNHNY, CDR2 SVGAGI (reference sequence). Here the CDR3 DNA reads TGTGCCAGCAGTTACGTTAGCGGGGGGGCCCCCGAGACCCAGTACTTC. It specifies CASSYVSGGAPETQYF.

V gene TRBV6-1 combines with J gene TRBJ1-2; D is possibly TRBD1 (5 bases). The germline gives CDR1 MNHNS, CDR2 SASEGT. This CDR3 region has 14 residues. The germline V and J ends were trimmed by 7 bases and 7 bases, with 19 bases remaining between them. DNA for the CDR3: TGTGCCAGCATCCCACCCCCGGCAGGGTTTGGCTACACCTTC. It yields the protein CASIPPPAGFGYTF.

CDR3 in amino acids: CASSRGHLETQYF. The DNA for the CDR3 is TGTGCCAGCAGCCGGGGACATTTAGAGACCCAGTACTTC. The genes are TRBV5-6 and TRBJ2-5, with a weak D call TRBD1 (6 bases). This CDR3 spans 13 amino acids. Germline-derived CDR1 and CDR2 are SGHDT and YYEEEE. V lost 4 bases and J lost 4, with 11 bases in between.

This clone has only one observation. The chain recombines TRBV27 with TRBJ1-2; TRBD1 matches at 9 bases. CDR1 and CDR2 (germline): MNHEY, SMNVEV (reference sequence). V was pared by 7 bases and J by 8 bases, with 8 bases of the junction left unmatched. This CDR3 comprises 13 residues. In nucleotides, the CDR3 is TGTGCCAGCACCTCCGGGACAGGGTCCGGCTACACCTTC. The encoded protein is CASTSGTGSGYTF.

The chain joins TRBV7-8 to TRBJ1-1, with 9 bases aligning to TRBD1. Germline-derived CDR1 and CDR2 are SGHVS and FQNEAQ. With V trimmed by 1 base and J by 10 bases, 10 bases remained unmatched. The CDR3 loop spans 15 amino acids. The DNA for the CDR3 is TGTGCCAGCAGCTTAGGGGGGACAGGGACTGCTGGAGCTTTCTTT. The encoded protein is CASSLGGTGTAGAFF.

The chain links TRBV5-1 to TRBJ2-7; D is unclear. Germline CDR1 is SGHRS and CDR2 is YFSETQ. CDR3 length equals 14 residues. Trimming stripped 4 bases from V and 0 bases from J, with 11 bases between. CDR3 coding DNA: TGCGCCAGCAGCCCGATTACCAGCTCCTACGAGCAGTACTTC. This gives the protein CASSPITSSYEQYF.

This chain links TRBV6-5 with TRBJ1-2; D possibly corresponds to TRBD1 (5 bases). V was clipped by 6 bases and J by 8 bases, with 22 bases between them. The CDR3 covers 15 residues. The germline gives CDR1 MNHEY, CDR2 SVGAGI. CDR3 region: CASSIAQDIPKGYTF. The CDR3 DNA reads TGTGCCAGCAGCATTGCCCAGGACATCCCTAAGGGCTACACCTTC.

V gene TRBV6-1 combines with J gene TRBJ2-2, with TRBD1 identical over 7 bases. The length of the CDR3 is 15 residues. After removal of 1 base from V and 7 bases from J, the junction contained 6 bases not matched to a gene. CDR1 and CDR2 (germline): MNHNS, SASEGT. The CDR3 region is CASSEVRGQVGELFF. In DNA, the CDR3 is TGTGCCAGCAGTGAAGTGAGGGGGCAAGTCGGGGAGCTGTTTTTT.

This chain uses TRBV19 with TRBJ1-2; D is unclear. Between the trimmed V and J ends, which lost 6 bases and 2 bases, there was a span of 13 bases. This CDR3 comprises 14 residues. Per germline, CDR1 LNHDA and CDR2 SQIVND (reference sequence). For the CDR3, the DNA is TGTGCCAGTAGGACCGAGGGTTCCAACTATGGCTACACCTTC. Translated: CASRTEGSNYGYTF.

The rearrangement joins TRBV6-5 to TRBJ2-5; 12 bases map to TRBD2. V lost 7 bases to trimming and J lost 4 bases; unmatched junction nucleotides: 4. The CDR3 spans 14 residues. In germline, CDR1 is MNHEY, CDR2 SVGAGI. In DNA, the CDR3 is TGTGCCAGCATGGTGACTAGCGGGGGAGAGACCCAGTACTTC. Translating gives CASMVTSGGETQYF.

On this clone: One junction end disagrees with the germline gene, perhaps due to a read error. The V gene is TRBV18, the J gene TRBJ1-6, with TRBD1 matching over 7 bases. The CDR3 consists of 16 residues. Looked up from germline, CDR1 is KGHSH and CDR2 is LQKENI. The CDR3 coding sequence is TGTGCCAGCCCACCAAGGGACAGCTTATATAATTCACCCCTCCACTTT. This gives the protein CASPPRDSLYNSPLHF.

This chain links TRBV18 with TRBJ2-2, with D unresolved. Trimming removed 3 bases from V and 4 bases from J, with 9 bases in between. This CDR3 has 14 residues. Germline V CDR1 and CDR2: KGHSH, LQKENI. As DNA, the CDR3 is TGTGCCAGCTCACCGGTAACCGGCACCGGGGAGCTGTTTTTT. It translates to CASSPVTGTGELFF.

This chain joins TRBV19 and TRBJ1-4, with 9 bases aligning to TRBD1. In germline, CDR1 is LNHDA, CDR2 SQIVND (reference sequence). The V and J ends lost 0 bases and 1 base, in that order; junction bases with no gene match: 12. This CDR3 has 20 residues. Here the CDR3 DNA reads TGTGCCAGTAGTATAGAGGAAAATCGACAGGGGGGGCGAACTAATGAAAAACTGTTTTTT. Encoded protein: CASSIEENRQGGRTNEKLFF.